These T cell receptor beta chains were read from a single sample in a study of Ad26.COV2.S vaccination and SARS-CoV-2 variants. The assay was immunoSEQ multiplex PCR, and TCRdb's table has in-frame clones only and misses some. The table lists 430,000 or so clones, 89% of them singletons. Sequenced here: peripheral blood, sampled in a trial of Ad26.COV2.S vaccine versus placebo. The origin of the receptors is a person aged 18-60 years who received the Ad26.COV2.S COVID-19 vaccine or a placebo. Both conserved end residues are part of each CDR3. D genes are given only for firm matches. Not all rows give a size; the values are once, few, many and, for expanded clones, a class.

cdr3_nt: TGCAGCGTCGGGACAGGGGGCACCGGGGAGCTGTTTTTT; cdr3_aa: CSVGTGGTGELFF; v_call: TRBV29-1; j_call: TRBJ2-2; clone_size: NA; d_call: TRBD1
cdr3_nt: TGTGCCATCGGCAGGGTGAACACCGGGGAGCTGTTTTTT; cdr3_aa: CAIGRVNTGELFF; v_call: TRBV10-3; j_call: TRBJ2-2; clone_size: NA; d_call: NA
cdr3_nt: TGTGCCAGTAGTAGCCTACCTGGAAACACCATATATTTT; cdr3_aa: CASSSLPGNTIYF; v_call: TRBV19; j_call: TRBJ1-3; clone_size: NA; d_call: NA
cdr3_nt: TGTGCCAGCAGCTTAGATGGGGGGCTCGCAGATACGCAGTATTTT; cdr3_aa: CASSLDGGLADTQYF; v_call: TRBV11-3; j_call: TRBJ2-3; clone_size: NA; d_call: NA
cdr3_nt: TGTGCCAGCAGCTTACTGTGGGGTTATGAGCAGTTCTTC; cdr3_aa: CASSLLWGYEQFF; v_call: TRBV7-2; j_call: TRBJ2-1; clone_size: NA; d_call: NA
cdr3_nt: TGTGCCAGCAGTGAAGCGCTGCGGGCCGGAGGTAAAAACATTCAGTACTTC; cdr3_aa: CASSEALRAGGKNIQYF; v_call: TRBV2; j_call: TRBJ2-4; clone_size: few; d_call: NA
cdr3_nt: TGTGCCAGCAGCACGCTCCCCCAGAGTTACAATGAGCAGTTCTTC; cdr3_aa: CASSTLPQSYNEQFF; v_call: TRBV5-6; j_call: TRBJ2-1; clone_size: NA; d_call: NA
cdr3_nt: TGCGCCAGCAGCTTGGCGGTCCGCACAGATACGCAGTATTTT; cdr3_aa: CASSLAVRTDTQYF; v_call: TRBV5-1; j_call: TRBJ2-3; clone_size: NA; d_call: NA
cdr3_nt: TGTGCCAGCAGTTTAGGCCCGCAACAAGAGACCCAGTACTTC; cdr3_aa: CASSLGPQQETQYF; v_call: TRBV27; j_call: TRBJ2-5; clone_size: NA; d_call: NA
cdr3_nt: TGTGCCAGCAGCCACCAGCGGGGAACAGGCGGGGAGCTGTTTTTT; cdr3_aa: CASSHQRGTGGELFF; v_call: TRBV7-9; j_call: TRBJ2-2; clone_size: once; d_call: TRBD2
cdr3_nt: TGTGCCACCAGCAGAGATCGTGTGAGGGGGCGAGCGCAGTACTTC; cdr3_aa: CATSRDRVRGRAQYF; v_call: TRBV15; j_call: TRBJ2-7; clone_size: few; d_call: TRBD1
cdr3_nt: TGTGCCTGGAACCTCGGGGGCTCTAATCAGCCCCAGCATTTT; cdr3_aa: CAWNLGGSNQPQHF; v_call: TRBV30; j_call: TRBJ1-5; clone_size: NA; d_call: NA
cdr3_nt: TGTGCCAGCAGCGCAGGATCCGGGACAAACACCGGGGAGCTGTTTTTT; cdr3_aa: CASSAGSGTNTGELFF; v_call: TRBV7-2; j_call: TRBJ2-2; clone_size: NA; d_call: NA
cdr3_nt: TGTGCCAGCAGCCCCTCCAGGATCAATCAGCCCCAGCATTTT; cdr3_aa: CASSPSRINQPQHF; v_call: TRBV4-2; j_call: TRBJ1-5; clone_size: once; d_call: NA
cdr3_nt: TGTGCCAGCAGCTTAGCGCCCAATCAGCCCCAGCATTTT; cdr3_aa: CASSLAPNQPQHF; v_call: TRBV7-2; j_call: TRBJ1-5; clone_size: NA; d_call: NA
cdr3_nt: TGCGCCAGCAGCTTGGGACTAGCGGCAAACACCGGGGAGCTGTTTTTT; cdr3_aa: CASSLGLAANTGELFF; v_call: TRBV5-1; j_call: TRBJ2-2; clone_size: once; d_call: TRBD2
cdr3_nt: TGCAGTGCTAGTGCAGGGGTCAACTCTGGAAACACCATATATTTT; cdr3_aa: CSASAGVNSGNTIYF; v_call: TRBV20-1; j_call: TRBJ1-3; clone_size: NA; d_call: NA
cdr3_nt: TGTGCCAGCAGCTTGGGCGAACTCCTCTCCTACGAGCAGTACTTC; cdr3_aa: CASSLGELLSYEQYF; v_call: TRBV5-6; j_call: TRBJ2-7; clone_size: NA; d_call: NA
cdr3_nt: TGTGCCAGCAGCGCCCCACTAGCCCGGCACGCAGATACGCAGTATTTT; cdr3_aa: CASSAPLARHADTQYF; v_call: TRBV9; j_call: TRBJ2-3; clone_size: NA; d_call: NA
cdr3_nt: TGTGCCATCAGTGTCGAACAGGGACTTGAAGCTTTCTTT; cdr3_aa: CAISVEQGLEAFF; v_call: TRBV10-3; j_call: TRBJ1-1; clone_size: NA; d_call: NA
cdr3_nt: TGTGCCAGCAGACTCCCTGACAGGGATGGCTACAATGAGCAGTTCTTC; cdr3_aa: CASRLPDRDGYNEQFF; v_call: TRBV28; j_call: TRBJ2-1; clone_size: NA; d_call: TRBD1
cdr3_nt: TGTGCCAGCAGCTTAGATGGTGGCAGCCAAGAGACCCAGTACTTC; cdr3_aa: CASSLDGGSQETQYF; v_call: TRBV7-9; j_call: TRBJ2-5; clone_size: NA; d_call: NA
cdr3_nt: TGTGCCAGCAGCTTCTCCGGGACAGGGTCCTACGAGCAGTACTTC; cdr3_aa: CASSFSGTGSYEQYF; v_call: TRBV7-6; j_call: TRBJ2-7; clone_size: NA; d_call: TRBD1
cdr3_nt: TGTGCCAGCAGCGTAAAAGGGACTCGGTTGGGTGAGCAGTTCTTC; cdr3_aa: CASSVKGTRLGEQFF; v_call: TRBV9; j_call: TRBJ2-1; clone_size: once; d_call: NA
cdr3_nt: TGTGCCAGCAATCCGGCGGCATTCCAAGAGACCCAGTACTTC; cdr3_aa: CASNPAAFQETQYF; v_call: TRBV2; j_call: TRBJ2-5; clone_size: NA; d_call: NA
cdr3_nt: TGTGCCAGCAGCGGAGGAAGGTCCACAGGCTACACCTTC; cdr3_aa: CASSGGRSTGYTF; v_call: TRBV9; j_call: TRBJ1-2; clone_size: once; d_call: NA
cdr3_nt: TGTGCCAGCAGCGGATGGGTCTCGGGTAAGGACTATGGCTACACCTTC; cdr3_aa: CASSGWVSGKDYGYTF; v_call: TRBV9; j_call: TRBJ1-2; clone_size: NA; d_call: NA
cdr3_nt: TGTGCCAGCAGCAGGGGTTTTGGGGCCAACGTCCTGACTTTC; cdr3_aa: CASSRGFGANVLTF; v_call: TRBV6-2/TRBV6-3; j_call: TRBJ2-6; clone_size: NA; d_call: NA
cdr3_nt: TGCGCCAGCAGCTTGGTTAGCAACACCGGGGAGCTGTTTTTT; cdr3_aa: CASSLVSNTGELFF; v_call: TRBV5-1; j_call: TRBJ2-2; clone_size: few; d_call: NA
cdr3_nt: TGCGCCAGCAGCCAAGGGCAGAATGGAGATACGCAGTATTTT; cdr3_aa: CASSQGQNGDTQYF; v_call: TRBV4-3; j_call: TRBJ2-3; clone_size: NA; d_call: NA
cdr3_nt: TGTGCCAGCAGCTTGGCGAGTCAGGGGATGAACACTGAAGCTTTCTTT; cdr3_aa: CASSLASQGMNTEAFF; v_call: TRBV5-6; j_call: TRBJ1-1; clone_size: once; d_call: NA
cdr3_nt: TGTGCCAGCAGCTTTGGGACAGGTAGCTACGAGCAGTACTTC; cdr3_aa: CASSFGTGSYEQYF; v_call: TRBV7-3; j_call: TRBJ2-7; clone_size: NA; d_call: TRBD1
cdr3_nt: TGTGCCAGCTCACCAGAAGGGAGGTATAGCAATCAGCCCCAGCATTTT; cdr3_aa: CASSPEGRYSNQPQHF; v_call: TRBV18; j_call: TRBJ1-5; clone_size: many; d_call: NA
cdr3_nt: TGTGCCAGCAGCTTAGGGGTAAACTATGGCTACACCTTC; cdr3_aa: CASSLGVNYGYTF; v_call: TRBV7-2; j_call: TRBJ1-2; clone_size: NA; d_call: NA
cdr3_nt: TGTGCCAGCAGCTTAAAGCGGGGGTACACCGGGGAGCTGTTTTTT; cdr3_aa: CASSLKRGYTGELFF; v_call: TRBV11-3; j_call: TRBJ2-2; clone_size: once; d_call: TRBD2
cdr3_nt: TGTGCCAGCAGTTACCCCCCGGGGACCCAGTACTTC; cdr3_aa: CASSYPPGTQYF; v_call: TRBV6-2/TRBV6-3; j_call: TRBJ2-5; clone_size: NA; d_call: NA
cdr3_nt: TGCGCCAGCAGCCAAGAGACTAGCGGGACTAGCACAGATACGCAGTATTTT; cdr3_aa: CASSQETSGTSTDTQYF; v_call: TRBV4-3; j_call: TRBJ2-3; clone_size: once; d_call: TRBD2
cdr3_nt: TGTGCCAGCAGTTACTCCTTCTCGCGACAGGACAACTATGGCTACACCTTC; cdr3_aa: CASSYSFSRQDNYGYTF; v_call: TRBV6-2/TRBV6-3; j_call: TRBJ1-2; clone_size: NA; d_call: NA
cdr3_nt: TGTGCCAGCTCACCACAGCAGGGGAAGGAAAAACTGTTTTTT; cdr3_aa: CASSPQQGKEKLFF; v_call: TRBV18; j_call: TRBJ1-4; clone_size: NA; d_call: NA
cdr3_nt: TGCGCCAGCAGCTTGGCCTGGGGAATCGGAAACACCATATATTTT; cdr3_aa: CASSLAWGIGNTIYF; v_call: TRBV5-1; j_call: TRBJ1-3; clone_size: NA; d_call: NA
cdr3_nt: TGTGCCAGTCGACGGGACACCGGGGAGCTGTTTTTT; cdr3_aa: CASRRDTGELFF; v_call: TRBV9; j_call: TRBJ2-2; clone_size: NA; d_call: NA